These T cell receptor beta chains were read from a single sample in a study of T-cell reconstitution after alpha-beta-depleted transplantation in children. TCRdb independently ran MiXCR on the PCR reads; one entry per CDR3 protein. This table holds about 440,000 distinct CDR3 sequences, 43% found once. The material was PBMCs, obtained before TCRalphabeta/CD19-depleted stem cell transplant. These receptors all stem from a girl under 10 years old with aplastic anemia, due to receive a stem cell transplant. Both conserved end residues are part of each CDR3. The D gene is left open where the match is weak. The size of a clone is reported for some rows only, either as once, few or many, or as a class for expanded clones.

clone_size: many; j_call: TRBJ2-3; v_call: TRBV29-1; d_call: NA; cdr3_aa: CSVAPSESTDTQYF; cdr3_nt: TGCAGCGTTGCCCCTAGCGAGAGCACAGATACGCAGTATTTT
clone_size: many; j_call: TRBJ2-1; v_call: TRBV10-2; d_call: TRBD2; cdr3_aa: CASSEVPLAGASNEQFF; cdr3_nt: TGCGCCAGCAGTGAGGTACCGCTGGCGGGAGCTTCCAATGAGCAGTTCTTC
clone_size: NA; j_call: TRBJ1-2; v_call: TRBV14; d_call: TRBD1; cdr3_aa: CASSQEGGSSNYGYTF; cdr3_nt: TGTGCCAGCAGCCAAGAAGGGGGCTCATCGAACTATGGCTACACCTTC
clone_size: NA; j_call: TRBJ2-3; v_call: TRBV5-4; d_call: NA; cdr3_aa: CASRGGALPTDTQYF; cdr3_nt: TGTGCCAGCAGAGGCGGGGCCCTGCCCACAGATACGCAGTATTTT
clone_size: NA; j_call: TRBJ2-1; v_call: TRBV27; d_call: TRBD1; cdr3_aa: CASNPTGWSYNEQFF; cdr3_nt: TGTGCCAGCAATCCGACAGGGTGGAGTTACAATGAGCAGTTCTTC
clone_size: few; j_call: TRBJ2-7; v_call: TRBV7-9; d_call: TRBD2; cdr3_aa: CASSSYIAGVHEQYF; cdr3_nt: TGTGCCAGCAGCTCCTACATAGCGGGAGTCCACGAGCAGTACTTC
clone_size: NA; j_call: TRBJ1-1; v_call: TRBV5-1; d_call: TRBD1; cdr3_aa: CASSFQGADTEAFF; cdr3_nt: TGCGCCAGCAGCTTCCAGGGGGCGGACACTGAAGCTTTCTTT
clone_size: NA; j_call: TRBJ2-4; v_call: TRBV12-3/TRBV12-4; d_call: NA; cdr3_aa: CASSFGETKNIQYF; cdr3_nt: TGTGCCAGCAGTTTTGGGGAGACCAAAAACATTCAGTACTTC
clone_size: few; j_call: TRBJ1-2; v_call: TRBV7-2; d_call: NA; cdr3_aa: CASSSRGVILSNYGYTF; cdr3_nt: TGTGCCAGCAGCTCGAGAGGGGTTATTCTATCTAACTATGGCTACACCTTC
clone_size: NA; j_call: TRBJ2-3; v_call: TRBV28; d_call: NA; cdr3_aa: CASSLLGRGTDTQYF; cdr3_nt: TGTGCCAGCAGTTTATTGGGCAGGGGAACAGATACGCAGTATTTT
clone_size: NA; j_call: TRBJ2-7; v_call: TRBV7-2; d_call: TRBD2; cdr3_aa: CASSPLAGGVYEQYF; cdr3_nt: TGTGCCAGCAGCCCACTAGCGGGGGGAGTCTACGAGCAGTACTTC
clone_size: NA; j_call: TRBJ2-6; v_call: TRBV25-1; d_call: TRBD1; cdr3_aa: CASSASWTGGSGANVLTF; cdr3_nt: TGTGCCAGCAGCGCTAGTTGGACAGGGGGTTCTGGGGCCAACGTCCTGACTTTC
clone_size: NA; j_call: TRBJ2-4; v_call: TRBV28; d_call: NA; cdr3_aa: CASGQARSSAKNIQYF; cdr3_nt: TGTGCCAGTGGTCAAGCGAGAAGCTCGGCCAAAAACATTCAGTACTTC
clone_size: NA; j_call: TRBJ2-5; v_call: TRBV18; d_call: NA; cdr3_aa: CASSPQSVWASPGETQYF; cdr3_nt: TGTGCCAGCTCACCACAGTCCGTGTGGGCTAGCCCCGGAGAGACCCAGTACTTC
clone_size: NA; j_call: TRBJ2-5; v_call: TRBV12-3/TRBV12-4; d_call: NA; cdr3_aa: CASAPARGVGETQYF; cdr3_nt: TGTGCCAGCGCCCCAGCTAGAGGGGTCGGGGAGACCCAGTACTTC
clone_size: NA; j_call: TRBJ2-5; v_call: TRBV12-3/TRBV12-4; d_call: TRBD2; cdr3_aa: CASSSLAGVVETQYF; cdr3_nt: TGTGCCAGCAGTTCTCTAGCGGGAGTTGTGGAGACCCAGTACTTC
clone_size: few; j_call: TRBJ2-7; v_call: TRBV29-1; d_call: NA; cdr3_aa: CSVEEGASPPYEQYF; cdr3_nt: TGCAGCGTTGAGGAGGGGGCATCTCCCCCTTACGAGCAGTACTTC
clone_size: few; j_call: TRBJ2-3; v_call: TRBV20-1; d_call: NA; cdr3_aa: CSARDRLLSTDTQYF; cdr3_nt: TGCAGTGCTAGAGATCGACTCCTTAGCACAGATACGCAGTATTTT
clone_size: many; j_call: TRBJ2-5; v_call: TRBV12-3/TRBV12-4; d_call: NA; cdr3_aa: CASSFLVGTETQYF; cdr3_nt: TGTGCCAGCAGTTTTCTAGTGGGTACGGAGACCCAGTACTTC
clone_size: NA; j_call: TRBJ2-7; v_call: TRBV20-1; d_call: TRBD1; cdr3_aa: CSASKWGQGSYEQYF; cdr3_nt: TGCAGTGCTTCGAAGTGGGGACAGGGTTCCTACGAGCAGTACTTC
clone_size: NA; j_call: TRBJ2-7; v_call: TRBV6-1; d_call: TRBD1; cdr3_aa: CASRDTGTGLAYEQYF; cdr3_nt: TGTGCCAGCAGGGATACCGGGACAGGCCTTGCCTACGAGCAGTACTTC
clone_size: NA; j_call: TRBJ2-3; v_call: TRBV5-1; d_call: TRBD1; cdr3_aa: CASTGQSETFF; cdr3_nt: TGCGCCAGTACGGGACAGTCGGAAACTTTTTTT
clone_size: many; j_call: TRBJ2-6; v_call: TRBV18; d_call: NA; cdr3_aa: CASSPRGAGANVLTF; cdr3_nt: TGTGCCAGCTCACCGCGAGGTGCTGGGGCCAACGTCCTGACTTTC
clone_size: NA; j_call: TRBJ2-2; v_call: TRBV30; d_call: TRBD2; cdr3_aa: CAWSRAGDAGELFF; cdr3_nt: TGTGCCTGGAGTAGGGCGGGAGACGCCGGGGAGCTGTTTTTT
clone_size: NA; j_call: TRBJ2-7; v_call: TRBV15; d_call: NA; cdr3_aa: CATSRDPPAEQYF; cdr3_nt: TGTGCCACCAGCAGAGATCCCCCGGCCGAACAGTACTTC
clone_size: NA; j_call: TRBJ2-7; v_call: TRBV7-9; d_call: TRBD1; cdr3_aa: CASSLAKTGEEAYF; cdr3_nt: TGTGCCAGCAGCTTAGCCAAGACAGGGGAAGAGGCGTACTTC
clone_size: NA; j_call: TRBJ2-7; v_call: TRBV10-3; d_call: TRBD1; cdr3_aa: CASSTGVGYEQYF; cdr3_nt: TGTGCCAGCAGTACAGGGGTTGGATACGAGCAGTACTTC
clone_size: NA; j_call: TRBJ2-5; v_call: TRBV6-5; d_call: TRBD2; cdr3_aa: CASSSAGGRQETQYF; cdr3_nt: TGTGCCAGCAGTTCGGCGGGAGGGCGGCAAGAGACCCAGTACTTC
clone_size: once; j_call: TRBJ1-5; v_call: TRBV4-1; d_call: NA; cdr3_aa: CASSQVGREMPQHF; cdr3_nt: TGCGCCAGCAGCCAAGTCGGGAGAGAAATGCCCCAGCATTTT
clone_size: once; j_call: TRBJ2-2; v_call: TRBV20-1; d_call: TRBD2; cdr3_aa: CSARGEGTGELFF; cdr3_nt: TGCAGTGCTAGGGGGGAGGGTACCGGGGAGCTGTTTTTT
clone_size: NA; j_call: TRBJ1-4; v_call: TRBV20-1; d_call: TRBD1; cdr3_aa: CSASGQSLGKLFF; cdr3_nt: TGCAGTGCTTCGGGACAGTCCTTGGGGAAACTGTTTTTT
clone_size: NA; j_call: TRBJ1-1; v_call: TRBV5-1; d_call: NA; cdr3_aa: CASSLSPPNTEDFF; cdr3_nt: TGCGCCAGCAGCTTAAGCCCCCCGAACACTGAAGATTTCTTT
clone_size: once; j_call: TRBJ2-5; v_call: TRBV27; d_call: TRBD2; cdr3_aa: CASSPIRTSGQETQYF; cdr3_nt: TGTGCCAGCAGTCCCATTCGGACTAGCGGACAAGAGACCCAGTACTTC
clone_size: NA; j_call: TRBJ2-1; v_call: TRBV7-8; d_call: NA; cdr3_aa: CASSLKLGGAGEQFF; cdr3_nt: TGTGCCAGCAGCTTAAAATTGGGGGGGGCCGGAGAGCAGTTCTTC
clone_size: many; j_call: TRBJ2-7; v_call: TRBV12-3/TRBV12-4; d_call: TRBD2; cdr3_aa: CASSYGTSISYEQYF; cdr3_nt: TGTGCCAGCAGTTACGGGACTAGCATATCCTACGAGCAGTACTTC
clone_size: NA; j_call: TRBJ2-3; v_call: TRBV5-1; d_call: TRBD2; cdr3_aa: CASSLGVGTSGPTDTQYF; cdr3_nt: TGCGCCAGCAGCTTGGGAGTAGGTACTAGCGGCCCCACAGATACGCAGTATTTT
clone_size: once; j_call: TRBJ2-3; v_call: TRBV6-5; d_call: NA; cdr3_aa: CASSYSVWGTDTQYF; cdr3_nt: TGTGCCAGCAGTTACTCAGTGTGGGGCACAGATACGCAGTATTTT
clone_size: many; j_call: TRBJ2-3; v_call: TRBV12-3/TRBV12-4; d_call: NA; cdr3_aa: CASSLAPGLYGTQYF; cdr3_nt: TGTGCCAGCAGTTTAGCGCCCGGACTATACGGGACGCAGTATTTT
clone_size: few; j_call: TRBJ1-5; v_call: TRBV5-6; d_call: NA; cdr3_aa: CASSLVGYGQPQHF; cdr3_nt: TGTGCCAGCAGCTTGGTCGGGTACGGTCAGCCCCAGCATTTT
clone_size: NA; j_call: TRBJ1-5; v_call: TRBV5-1; d_call: NA; cdr3_aa: CASSEGVNQPQHF; cdr3_nt: TGCGCCAGCAGCGAGGGGGTGAATCAGCCCCAGCATTTT
clone_size: NA; j_call: TRBJ2-7; v_call: TRBV7-2; d_call: TRBD1; cdr3_aa: CASSHPGQGRYEQYF; cdr3_nt: TGTGCCAGCAGCCATCCGGGACAGGGGCGCTACGAGCAGTACTTC
clone_size: NA; j_call: TRBJ2-2; v_call: TRBV6-1; d_call: NA; cdr3_aa: CASSPGHTNTGELFF; cdr3_nt: TGTGCCAGCAGTCCCGGCCATACGAACACCGGGGAGCTGTTTTTT
clone_size: NA; j_call: TRBJ1-1; v_call: TRBV5-5; d_call: NA; cdr3_aa: CASSRLDPVLNTEAFF; cdr3_nt: TGTGCCAGCAGCCGACTCGACCCTGTCTTGAACACTGAAGCTTTCTTT
clone_size: few; j_call: TRBJ2-3; v_call: TRBV12-3/TRBV12-4; d_call: NA; cdr3_aa: CASSLARQLSTDTQYF; cdr3_nt: TGTGCCAGCAGTTTAGCGCGACAGTTGAGCACAGATACGCAGTATTTT
clone_size: NA; j_call: TRBJ2-7; v_call: TRBV3-1; d_call: TRBD1; cdr3_aa: CASSQVGTGGEQYF; cdr3_nt: TGTGCCAGCAGCCAAGTGGGGACAGGGGGCGAGCAGTACTTC
clone_size: few; j_call: TRBJ1-4; v_call: TRBV7-9; d_call: TRBD1; cdr3_aa: CASSPRGASGEKLFF; cdr3_nt: TGTGCCAGCAGCCCCAGGGGGGCAAGCGGTGAAAAACTGTTTTTT
clone_size: NA; j_call: TRBJ2-1; v_call: TRBV27; d_call: TRBD1; cdr3_aa: CASRPTGNNEQFF; cdr3_nt: TGTGCCAGCAGGCCGACAGGGAACAATGAGCAGTTCTTC
clone_size: many; j_call: TRBJ1-1; v_call: TRBV12-3/TRBV12-4; d_call: TRBD1; cdr3_aa: CASSRSGGTEAFF; cdr3_nt: TGTGCCAGCAGCCGCTCAGGGGGCACTGAAGCTTTCTTT
clone_size: once; j_call: TRBJ2-7; v_call: TRBV9; d_call: NA; cdr3_aa: CASSVGSGPPEYF; cdr3_nt: TGTGCCAGCAGCGTCGGGTCTGGCCCCCCAGAGTACTTC
clone_size: NA; j_call: TRBJ2-1; v_call: TRBV20-1; d_call: TRBD2; cdr3_aa: CSARDPTSGGPYNEQFF; cdr3_nt: TGCAGTGCTAGAGACCCAACTAGCGGGGGGCCCTACAATGAGCAGTTCTTC
clone_size: NA; j_call: TRBJ2-5; v_call: TRBV4-1; d_call: NA; cdr3_aa: CASSPRGAIQETQYF; cdr3_nt: TGCGCCAGCAGCCCCCGGGGGGCCATCCAAGAGACCCAGTACTTC
clone_size: NA; j_call: TRBJ1-2; v_call: TRBV7-2; d_call: TRBD1; cdr3_aa: CASSSGQGGDYVYTF; cdr3_nt: TGTGCCAGCAGCTCCGGACAGGGGGGGGACTATGTCTACACCTTC
clone_size: NA; j_call: TRBJ2-7; v_call: TRBV19; d_call: TRBD1; cdr3_aa: CASSILSGTGPEQYF; cdr3_nt: TGTGCCAGTAGTATTTTATCCGGGACAGGCCCCGAGCAGTACTTC
clone_size: NA; j_call: TRBJ1-5; v_call: TRBV18; d_call: TRBD1; cdr3_aa: CASSPNGRGTNQPQHF; cdr3_nt: TGTGCCAGCTCCCCCAACGGCAGGGGGACAAATCAGCCCCAGCATTTT
clone_size: NA; j_call: TRBJ1-5; v_call: TRBV7-9; d_call: NA; cdr3_aa: CASGRGYSNQPQHF; cdr3_nt: TGTGCCAGCGGTCGGGGGTATAGCAATCAGCCCCAGCATTTT